This T cell receptor (beta chain) appears in the sequencing data of a study of cytomegalovirus exposure and HLA in healthy donors. Trimming removed 4 bases from V and 8 bases from J, with 21 bases in between. The CDR3 consists of 16 residues. CDR1 SGHDT and CDR2 YYEEEE come from the germline V gene. General study findings and limits: What was likely a sequencing artifact was a cluster of highly shared sequence variants. TCR sequences were mostly rare, though some public TCRs occurred in many donors. In a later analysis, productive TCRs from donors in an Asian-associated ancestry cluster reportedly carried fewer N-insertions than the cohort mean.

The PCR contained 60 Vbeta and 13 Jbeta primers. Libraries were prepared by immunoSEQ multiplex PCR; TCRdb keeps only in-frame clonotypes and omits some of them. In the table there are some 200,000 clones, over 65% of which are singletons. As concerns this clone: What it recognizes is unknown. The same CDR3 is also encoded by other DNA sequences in this sample.

This receptor was obtained from a woman in her sixties in good health and CMV-seropositive. The sample comprised PBMCs. The chain couples TRBV5-6 to TRBJ1-4, with TRBD1 as a possible D gene (5 bases). The CDR3, as DNA: TGTGCCAGCAGCGTTACCCCGGGACGGGGGAGGGAAAAACTGTTTTTT. Translating gives CASSVTPGRGREKLFF.